The entry below describes one T cell receptor beta chain. Its antigen is unidentified. TCRdb reprocessed the 5' RACE reads; each CDR3 protein has one entry and no DNA is given. The sample table sets out about 440,000 distinct CDR3 sequences. Germline V gives CDR1 SGHTA, CDR2 FQGNSA. The CDR3 consists of 14 residues. The sample is drawn from a study of T cells expressing NK-cell markers. Overall study findings and caveats: The CD3+CD56-NKG2C+ fraction of several donors was also led by these clonotypes.

The sample consisted of blood T cells: a sorted CD56 or NKG2C T cell subset, CD4+ or CD8+ T cells, or bulk PBMC T cells (not recorded which). This rearrangement joins TRBV7-2 to TRBJ1-4; the D call of TRBD1 rests on TCRdb alone, since no DNA is present to check it. This TCR was recovered from a woman aged 18-69 years in good health. This CDR3 is CASSLGAVNEKLFF.